The 28 T cell receptor beta chains reported below all come from one sample, sequenced in a study of shared clonotypes between healthy human individuals. Positive CCR7 selection of CD45RO-negative cells yielded the naive CD8 cells, and terminally differentiated effector memory CD45RA+ cells were excluded. Repertoires were generated with immunoSEQ multiplex PCR, while TCRdb's copy carries only in-frame clones and drops some. This repertoire shows around 2,100,000 clones, just under 95% found once; its top ten account for around 1.2%. Sequenced material: naive CD8+ T cells sorted from blood. The receptors come from a man younger than 35 in good health.

V is TRBV27 and J is TRBJ2-7, with TRBD2 matching 7 bases. The CDR3 runs 15 residues. CDR1 is MNHEY, CDR2 SMNVEV, per germline (reference sequence). V lost 1 base to trimming and J lost 0 bases; unmatched junction nucleotides: 3. The CDR3 loop is CASSLFGGGSYEQYF. CDR3 bases: TGTGCCAGCAGTTTATTTGGGGGGGGCTCCTACGAGCAGTACTTC.

J is TRBJ2-1 and V is TRBV2, with 10 positions matching TRBD2. V lost 8 bases, J lost 4 bases, and 5 bases stayed unmatched. The CDR3 sequence is 14 residues long. Germline V CDR1 and CDR2: SNHLY, FYNNEI. The CDR3 coding sequence is TGTGCCAGCCCACTAGCGGGAAATTACAATGAGCAGTTCTTC. This sequence encodes CASPLAGNYNEQFF.

A note on this clone: The same CDR3 arises from other DNA sequences in this sample as well. V and J are TRBV27 and TRBJ2-1; D not resolved. The CDR3 has 13 residues. V was cut by 4 bases and J by 3 bases, with 7 bases left in between. Germline CDR1 reads MNHEY; CDR2 reads SMNVEV (reference sequence). CDR3 protein: CASSSTSYNEQFF. The CDR3 nucleotides read TGTGCCAGCAGTTCGACAAGCTACAATGAGCAGTTCTTC.

The chain recombines TRBV27 with TRBJ2-7; D is perhaps TRBD2 (6 bases). The length of the CDR3 is 13 residues. Looked up from germline, CDR1 is MNHEY and CDR2 is SMNVEV (reference sequence). Trimming removed 4 bases from V and 6 bases from J, with 13 bases in between. CDR3 in amino acids: CASSSTGTLEQYF. CDR3 in DNA: TGTGCCAGCAGTTCAACCGGGACTCTCGAGCAGTACTTC.

The chain carries TRBV28 and TRBJ1-2; 7 positions agree with TRBD1. The CDR3 extends over 16 amino acids. Germline V CDR1 and CDR2: MDHEN, SYDVKM. V was pared by 8 bases and J by 4 bases, with 16 bases of the junction left unmatched. This CDR3 reads CASSLQGQFVPYGYTF. The CDR3 DNA is TGTGCCAGCTCCCTCCAGGGACAGTTTGTTCCCTATGGCTACACCTTC.

The chain has TRBV5-4 and TRBJ2-1; D is uncertain. V was clipped by 4 bases and J by 3 bases, with 5 bases between them. The CDR3 covers 12 residues. CDR1 and CDR2 from the germline V gene are SGHNT and YYREEE (reference sequence). CDR3 protein: CASSRGYNEQFF. The CDR3 DNA follows: TGTGCCAGCAGCCGAGGCTACAATGAGCAGTTCTTC. Full variable domain (outside the CDR3, taken from reference TRBV5-4 and TRBJ2-1): ETGVTQSPTHLIKTRGQQVTLRCSSQSGHNTVSWYQQALGQGPQFIFQYYREEENGRGNFPPRFSGLQFPNYSSELNVNALELDDSALYLCASSRGYNEQFFGPGTRLTVL.

About this clone: Other DNA sequences in the same sample also yield this CDR3. The chain links TRBV29-1 to TRBJ2-3; a possible D gene is TRBD2 (6 bases). Trimming cost V 6 bases and J 2 bases, with 12 bases left between them. CDR3 length: 13 amino acids. Germline assignment: CDR1 SQVTM and CDR2 ANQGSEA. For the CDR3, the DNA is TGCAGCGTCGATAGCGGAAACACAGATACGCAGTATTTT. Its protein product is CSVDSGNTDTQYF.

This clone is a singleton in its sample. The chain links TRBV11-2 to TRBJ1-4, with a weak D call TRBD1 (5 bases). Germline CDR1 reads SGHAT; CDR2 reads FQNNGV. The V end was cut by 1 base, the J end by 7 bases, with 13 bases between. The CDR3 sequence is 15 residues long. This chain's CDR3 is CASSLVGGTVEKLFF. In DNA form, the CDR3 reads TGTGCCAGCAGCTTAGTCGGGGGGACGGTTGAAAAACTGTTTTTT.

This sequence joins TRBV4-1 and TRBJ2-7; 8 nucleotides line up with TRBD1. Germline loops: CDR1 MGHRA, CDR2 YSYEKL. CDR3 size: 16 residues. V dropped 0 bases and J dropped 1; count of bases not matched to a gene: 5. The CDR3 coding sequence is TGCGCCAGCAGCCAAGAAATCGGGACAGGTTCCTACGAGCAGTACTTC. This sequence encodes CASSQEIGTGSYEQYF.

The chain employs TRBV5-6 and TRBJ1-2, with TRBD1 as a possible D gene (6 bases). This CDR3 has 16 residues. The germline gives CDR1 SGHDT, CDR2 YYEEEE. V lost 4 bases and J lost 4, with 20 bases in between. CDR3 in DNA: TGTGCCAGCAGCGCGGCCTTGGCAGGGGTGCTCTATGGCTACACCTTC. It encodes CASSAALAGVLYGYTF.

This clone was observed a single time. In the same sample, other DNA sequences code for this CDR3. This rearrangement joins TRBV6-1 to TRBJ2-7; 8 bases are shared with TRBD1. CDR1 and CDR2 from the germline V gene are MNHNS and SASEGT. The junction had 0 bases not matched to a gene; V was cut back by 8 bases and J by 3 bases. The CDR3 consists of 11 residues. The CDR3 DNA reads TGTGCCAGCGGACAGGGCTACGAGCAGTACTTC. Its protein product is CASGQGYEQYF.

The chain links TRBV29-1 to TRBJ1-2; weak D call: TRBD1 (5 bases). The ends were cut back, 0 bases at V and 3 bases at J, with 14 bases in the middle. The length of the CDR3 is 15 residues. Germline lookup yields CDR1 SQVTM and CDR2 ANQGSEA. CDR3 residues: CSVEDYQGRDYGYTF. The DNA of the CDR3 is TGCAGCGTTGAAGATTATCAGGGTCGGGACTATGGCTACACCTTC.

This sequence joins TRBV7-9 and TRBJ1-6; D unclear. With 1 base removed from V and 2 bases from J, the gap between germline ends came to 9 bases. This CDR3 region has 16 residues. Germline V CDR1 and CDR2: SEHNR, FQNEAQ (reference sequence). The CDR3, as DNA: TGTGCCAGCAGCTTAGGGGCAGCTACCTATAATTCACCCCTCCACTTT. Its protein is CASSLGAATYNSPLHF.

The genes are TRBV15 and TRBJ1-2; perhaps TRBD1 as D (5 bases). Germline CDR1 and CDR2: LNHNV and YYDKDF (reference sequence). V was shortened by 1 base and J by 5 bases, with 14 bases between the two germline ends. The CDR3 is made up of 15 amino acids. CDR3 nucleotide sequence: TGTGCCACCAGCAGAGCGGAGGGGAGCCTTTATGGCTACACCTTC. This gives the protein CATSRAEGSLYGYTF.

The chain carries TRBV6-1 and TRBJ2-1; 11 bases are a match to TRBD2. The CDR3 totals 16 residues. The J segment lost 4 bases and the V segment lost 2 bases, leaving 4 bases of the junction unmatched. Per the germline V gene, CDR1 is MNHNS and CDR2 is SASEGT. The chain's CDR3 is CASSENLAGGYNEQFF. The CDR3 nucleotides read TGTGCCAGCAGTGAAAATCTAGCGGGGGGTTACAATGAGCAGTTCTTC.

The chain joins TRBV7-6 to TRBJ1-1; D is undetermined. CDR1 is SGHVS and CDR2 is FNYEAQ in the germline V gene. The CDR3 spans 16 residues. V was clipped by 3 bases and J by 2 bases, with 16 bases between them. The CDR3 here is CASSFTQDRDNTEAFF. As DNA, the CDR3 is TGTGCCAGCAGCTTCACCCAGGATAGAGATAACACTGAAGCTTTCTTT. Supplemented by reference TRBV7-6 and TRBJ1-1, the full variable domain reads GAGVSQSPRYKVTKRGQDVALRCDPISGHVSLYWYRQALGQGPEFLTYFNYEAQQDKSGLPNDRFSAERPEGSISTLTIQRTEQRDSAMYRCASSFTQDRDNTEAFFGQGTRLTVV.

The chain couples TRBV28 to TRBJ2-3; D is tentatively TRBD1 or TRBD2 (7 bases each). Per germline, CDR1 MDHEN and CDR2 SYDVKM. This CDR3 is 14 amino acids long. The V end lost 6 bases, the J end lost 5 bases, and 15 bases lay between the germline ends. The CDR3 here is CASSQGGAGDTQYF. As DNA, the CDR3 is TGTGCCAGCAGCCAGGGGGGGGCAGGAGATACGCAGTATTTT.

This rearrangement joins TRBV6-1 to TRBJ1-1; the D is unclear. The CDR3 extends over 12 amino acids. From germline, CDR1 is MNHNS and CDR2 SASEGT. The V end lost 5 bases, the J end lost 8 bases, and 12 bases lay between the germline ends. The CDR3 sequence is CASSIRQAEAFF. The CDR3, as DNA: TGTGCCAGCAGTATCCGACAAGCAGAAGCTTTCTTT.

The chain recombines TRBV6-1 with TRBJ2-1, with D maybe TRBD2 (7 bases). The CDR3 is made up of 12 amino acids. Germline lookup yields CDR1 MNHNS and CDR2 SASEGT. The CDR3 protein is CAAGARGNEQFF. CDR3 in DNA: TGTGCGGCGGGAGCCAGGGGCAATGAGCAGTTCTTC.

V usage is TRBV29-1 and J usage is TRBJ2-7; 9 bases agree with TRBD1. From germline, CDR1 is SQVTM and CDR2 ANQGSEA. The CDR3 has 15 amino acids. V lost 3 bases to trimming and J lost 3 bases; unmatched junction nucleotides: 9. In DNA form, the CDR3 reads TGCAGCGTTGAGCCTCTGGACAGGGGCAACTACGAGCAGTACTTC. Residues: CSVEPLDRGNYEQYF.

This sequence joins TRBV30 and TRBJ2-7, with 10 nucleotides matching TRBD1. J gave up 2 bases and V 2 bases, and 3 bases lay outside the gene matches. CDR1 and CDR2 (germline): GTSNPN, SVGIG (reference sequence). The CDR3 contains 14 residues. The CDR3 nucleotides read TGTGCCTGGAGTCACGGGACAGGGGCCTACGAGCAGTACTTC. Translation gives CAWSHGTGAYEQYF. The full variable domain, completed using reference TRBV30 and TRBJ2-7, is SQTIHQWPATLVQPVGSPLSLECTVEGTSNPNLYWYRQAAGRGLQLLFYSVGIGQISSEVPQNLSASRPQDRQFILSSKKLLLSDSGFYLCAWSHGTGAYEQYFGPGTRLTVT.

The chain uses TRBV9 and TRBJ2-3; D is tentatively TRBD1 or TRBD2 (5 bases each). CDR1 and CDR2 (germline): SGDLS, YYNGEE. The CDR3 is 17 amino acids. Trimming took off 1 base at V and 0 bases at J, with 15 bases between the two ends. CDR3 residues: CASSVSLRGGSTDTQYF. DNA for the CDR3: TGTGCCAGCAGCGTAAGTTTGAGGGGCGGAAGCACAGATACGCAGTATTTT.

This chain uses TRBV7-3 with TRBJ2-5; TRBD2 aligns across 9 bases. Germline V CDR1 and CDR2: SGHTA, FQGTGA. The V gene end was trimmed by 4 bases and the J gene end by 4 bases; junction bases not matched to a gene: 7. The CDR3 has 15 amino acids. In DNA form, the CDR3 reads TGTGCCAGCAGCTCGAGCGGGGGGCCGGGAGAGACCCAGTACTTC. It yields the protein CASSSSGGPGETQYF. Filled out from reference TRBV7-3 and TRBJ2-5, the complete variable domain reads GAGVSQTPSNKVTEKGKYVELRCDPISGHTALYWYRQSLGQGPEFLIYFQGTGAADDSGLPNDRFFAVRPEGSVSTLKIQRTERGDSAVYLCASSSSGGPGETQYFGPGTRLLVL.

The gene calls are TRBV5-4 and TRBJ1-1, with D tentatively TRBD1 (5 bases). V was cut by 4 bases and J by 8 bases, with 12 bases left in between. The CDR3 is 12 amino acids. Per the germline V gene, CDR1 is SGHNT and CDR2 is YYREEE (reference sequence). The CDR3, as DNA: TGTGCCAGCAGCCGAGAGACAGTGGAAGCTTTCTTT. Residues: CASSRETVEAFF. The entire variable domain, with the rest obtained from reference TRBV5-4 and TRBJ1-1, is as follows: ETGVTQSPTHLIKTRGQQVTLRCSSQSGHNTVSWYQQALGQGPQFIFQYYREEENGRGNFPPRFSGLQFPNYSSELNVNALELDDSALYLCASSRETVEAFFGQGTRLTVV.

J is TRBJ1-1 and V is TRBV7-9; tentative D call: TRBD1 (5 bases). Trimming removed 1 base from V and 0 bases from J, with 9 bases in between. This CDR3 is 15 amino acids long. Per germline, CDR1 SEHNR and CDR2 FQNEAQ (reference sequence). The CDR3 nucleotides read TGTGCCAGCAGCTTAGTCGCAGGGCTGAACACTGAAGCTTTCTTT. Translated: CASSLVAGLNTEAFF.

This clone appeared a single time. This chain joins TRBV7-9 and TRBJ2-5; D possibly corresponds to TRBD2 (6 bases). This CDR3 has 13 residues. V lost 1 base and J 5 bases, leaving 8 bases between the germline ends. Germline CDR1 is SEHNR and CDR2 is FQNEAQ (reference sequence). The CDR3: CASSLVGRETQYF. CDR3 DNA sequence: TGTGCCAGCAGCTTAGTAGGGAGGGAGACCCAGTACTTC.

A single count supports this clone. The rearrangement links TRBV4-3 to TRBJ2-7; weak D call: TRBD2 (5 bases). The CDR3 is 15 residues long. V gave up 0 bases and J gave up 0 bases, with 9 bases separating them. Per the germline V gene, CDR1 is LGHNA and CDR2 is YSLEER. In nucleotides, the CDR3 is TGCGCCAGCAGCCAAGAGGAGGAGAGCTCCTACGAGCAGTACTTC. It translates to CASSQEEESSYEQYF.

The chain is built from TRBV6-5 and TRBJ1-6; 9 bases map to TRBD1. CDR3 length: 14 amino acids. Germline CDR1 reads MNHEY; CDR2 reads SVGAGI. Unmatched junction bases numbered 11, after V lost 10 bases and J lost 10 bases. The CDR3 DNA reads TGTGCCACGTGGAAGGGACAGGGAATCTCACCCCTCCACTTT. Its translation is CATWKGQGISPLHF.